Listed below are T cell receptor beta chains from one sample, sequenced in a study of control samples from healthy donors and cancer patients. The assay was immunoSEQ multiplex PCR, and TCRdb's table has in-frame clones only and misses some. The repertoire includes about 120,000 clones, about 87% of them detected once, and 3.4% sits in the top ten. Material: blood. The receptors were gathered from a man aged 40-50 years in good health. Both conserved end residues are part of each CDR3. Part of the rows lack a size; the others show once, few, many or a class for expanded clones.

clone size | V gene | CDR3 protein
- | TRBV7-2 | CASSPAGIQETQYF
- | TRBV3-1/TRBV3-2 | CASSPSGGGADTQYF
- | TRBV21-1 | CASSKKNLRQLSGDRATNEKLFF
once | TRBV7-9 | CASTLRVPSDYGYTF
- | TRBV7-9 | CASSLTPEETQYF
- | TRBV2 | CASNLDRNTEAFF
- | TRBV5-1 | CASSRTGDGAEKLFF
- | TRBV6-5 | CASSTRLTGAYEQYF
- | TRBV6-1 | CASSEGTTRLSGANVLTF
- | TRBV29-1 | CSVSYGQGNTEAFF
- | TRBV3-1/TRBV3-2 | CASSPPPGYQETQYF
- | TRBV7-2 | CASSFHSGGATGELFF
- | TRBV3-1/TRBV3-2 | CASSQDRFQHGKEEQYF
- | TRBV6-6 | CASKPGQVASPLHF
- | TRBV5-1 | CASSLVSGPYEQYF
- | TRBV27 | CASSFPGGEQYF
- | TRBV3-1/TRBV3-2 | CASRQVSGNTIYF
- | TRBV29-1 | CSVDSHAGGNTIYF
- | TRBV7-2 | CASSLDRGFTYEQYF
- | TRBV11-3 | CASSFFGGTEAFF
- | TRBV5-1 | CASSLASMDRGHGYTF
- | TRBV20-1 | CSASGQGLSSSYNEQFF
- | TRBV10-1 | CASSELGVLSSYNEQFF
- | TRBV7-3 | CASSPGWEDTQYF
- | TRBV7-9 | CASSLELGTGYYEQYF
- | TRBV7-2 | CASSFNRLNTREQYF
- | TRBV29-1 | CSVEVVGGAETQYF
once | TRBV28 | CASSTSSYEQYF
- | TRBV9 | CASRRTGSEGEQFF
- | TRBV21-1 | CASSKEDREANTGELFF
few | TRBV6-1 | CASSEPLQPQHF
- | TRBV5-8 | CASRSGVRVGELFF
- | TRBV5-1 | CASRDDTEAFF
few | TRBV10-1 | CASNRTRKNEKLFF
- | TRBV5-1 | CASSSDPVAESNQPQHF
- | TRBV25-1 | CASSEGAGTEAFF
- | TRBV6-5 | CASSYSSPGSNTEAFF
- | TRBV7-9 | CASSQAAQGTYGYTF